This entry lists 13 T cell receptor beta chains sequenced from one sample in a study of T cells in Graves' hyperthyroidism and ophthalmopathy. The source material, RNA transcripts, was used to amplify TCR beta CDR3 regions. HTBI primers were used for first-round RT-PCR of the TCR CDR3. TCRdb analysed the multiplex PCR reads with MiXCR anew, one entry per CDR3 protein. Altogether about 250,000 distinct CDR3 sequences are present, about 24% being singletons, with the ten largest covering 30% to 40%. The sequenced sample consisted of blood. The source is a woman aged 40 to 55 with Graves' ophthalmopathy.

The V and J genes are TRBV20-1 and TRBJ2-5; 7 bases match TRBD1. The germline CDR1 and CDR2 sequences are DFQATT and SNEGSKA (reference sequence). The CDR3 is 15 amino acids. Losses at the gene ends were 2 bases for V and 3 bases for J; bases not matched to a gene: 9. In nucleotides, the CDR3 is TGCAGTGCTAGACACCCGGGACAGCCCAAAGAGACCCAGTACTTC. Its translation is CSARHPGQPKETQYF.

A few counts support this clonotype. The chain is built from TRBV12-3 or TRBV12-4 and TRBJ2-5; D call uncertain. V was clipped by 5 bases and J by 3 bases, with 10 bases between them. The CDR3 length is 13 residues. The chain's CDR3 is CASSTRPEETQYF. CDR3 bases: TGTGCCAGCAGTACCCGCCCCGAAGAGACCCAGTACTTC.

The rearrangement links TRBV7-8 to TRBJ1-2; 7 nucleotides align to TRBD1. The V gene end was trimmed by 6 bases and the J gene end by 4 bases; junction bases not matched to a gene: 8. The CDR3 is 14 residues long. Germline CDR1 SGHVS, CDR2 FQNEAQ. CDR3 sequence reads: CASSHRGVVYGYTF. DNA of the CDR3: TGTGCCAGCAGTCACAGGGGTGTAGTCTATGGCTACACCTTC.

This clonotype appeared many times. The chain couples TRBV6-1 to TRBJ2-7; possible D gene TRBD2, 6 bases. The germline V gene encodes CDR1 MNHNS and CDR2 SASEGT. Trimming removed 0 bases from V and 4 bases from J, with 7 bases in between. CDR3 length: 13 amino acids. The CDR3 reads CASSEARGYEQYF. The DNA of the CDR3 is TGTGCCAGCAGTGAAGCTCGGGGGTACGAGCAGTACTTC.

The gene calls are TRBV28 and TRBJ1-1; TRBD1 aligns across 8 bases. Germline CDR1 and CDR2: MDHEN and SYDVKM. The CDR3 is made up of 17 amino acids. With V trimmed by 6 bases and J by 4 bases, 16 bases remained unmatched. CDR3 sequence: CASSQAGTGGVGTEAFF. Written as DNA, the CDR3 is TGTGCCAGCAGCCAAGCCGGGACAGGAGGCGTCGGCACTGAAGCTTTCTTT.

The chain couples TRBV20-1 to TRBJ1-2, with D possibly being TRBD1 (6 bases). Trimming removed 3 bases at V and 3 bases at J, with 11 bases between. Germline values: CDR1 DFQATT, CDR2 SNEGSKA (reference sequence). The CDR3 sequence is 13 residues long. This chain's CDR3 is CSASHRADYGYTF. The CDR3, as DNA: TGCAGTGCTAGTCACAGGGCCGACTATGGCTACACCTTC.

This clonotype was seen at least ten times. CDR3 sequence: CASRWHEGTDTQYF. CDR3 nucleotide sequence: TGTGCCAGCAGGTGGCACGAGGGCACAGATACGCAGTATTTT. The rearrangement links TRBV2 to TRBJ2-3; D remains unclear. Per the germline V gene, CDR1 is SNHLY and CDR2 is FYNNEI. V gave up 6 bases and J gave up 1 base, with 11 bases separating them. The CDR3 totals 14 residues.

In regard to this clonotype: As the CDR3 is not closed by the conserved phenylalanine or tryptophan, this likely results from a read error. The chain joins TRBV11-1 to TRBJ2-7; weak D call: TRBD2 (6 bases). CDR1 and CDR2 (germline): SGHAT, FQDESV (reference sequence). Trimming pared 5 bases from V and 3 bases from J, leaving 11 bases between. This CDR3 is 13 amino acids long. CDR3 sequence reads: CASSPGLVYEQYL. CDR3 DNA sequence: TGTGCCAGCAGCCCGGGACTTGTCTACGAGCAGTACCTC.

The rearrangement joins TRBV12-3 or TRBV12-4 to TRBJ1-3, with D perhaps matching TRBD1 (5 bases). This CDR3 region has 12 residues. V was pared by 6 bases and J by 3 bases, with 6 bases between. The CDR3 DNA reads as TGTGCCAGCAGAACAGGTGGAAACACCATATATTTT. Protein product: CASRTGGNTIYF.

This clonotype was counted ten times or more. This chain joins TRBV29-1 and TRBJ2-5, with a weak D call TRBD2 (5 bases). Deletions cut 1 base from V and 5 bases from J, with 8 bases between. This CDR3 is 12 amino acids long. Germline CDR1 is SQVTM and CDR2 is ANQGSEA. The CDR3: CSVEVSAETQYF. In DNA form, the CDR3 reads TGCAGCGTTGAAGTTAGCGCGGAGACCCAGTACTTC.

In its sample, this clonotype was seen a few times. The J gene is TRBJ1-5, the V gene TRBV4-2; weak D call: TRBD1 (6 bases). Germline lookup yields CDR1 LGHNA and CDR2 YNFKEQ. This CDR3 spans 17 amino acids. With 3 bases removed from V and 2 bases from J, the gap between germline ends came to 17 bases. The DNA for the CDR3 is TGTGCCAGCAGCCAGTCTTGGGGGGGCGCGGGCAATCAGCCCCAGCATTTT. Protein: CASSQSWGGAGNQPQHF.

This clonotype appeared once. The chain combines TRBV15 with TRBJ2-5, with D unclear. The germline CDR1 and CDR2 sequences are LNHNV and YYDKDF (reference sequence). The CDR3 sequence is 13 residues long. The V and J ends lost 4 bases and 2 bases respectively, with 8 bases between them. The CDR3 nucleotides read TGTGCCACCAGCAACGCCCAGCAAGAGACCCAGTACTTC. This gives the protein CATSNAQQETQYF.

This clonotype was seen many times. The genes are TRBV29-1 and TRBJ2-5; possible D gene TRBD1, 6 bases. CDR1 is SQVTM, CDR2 ANQGSEA, per germline. V was clipped by 6 bases and J by 7 bases, with 12 bases between them. The CDR3 is made up of 11 amino acids. The CDR3 DNA sequence: TGCAGCGTGCGACAGGCCCCGACCCAGTACTTC. Its protein product is CSVRQAPTQYF.